Each of the 30 T cell receptor beta chains below was sequenced from the same sample in a study of T cell changes during pregnancy in multiple sclerosis (dated by TCRdb to between 2019 and 2020). Library method: the immunoSEQ multiplex PCR assay. The table was pulled from immuneACCESS by TCRdb, which kept in-frame rearrangements only. Such tables lose some clones; where checked, under half of the loss comes from unresolved V genes, and the rest has no known cause. Present in this sample are tens of thousands of clones, almost 95% of which were seen just once. Together, the top ten hold 2.5% to 3.5% of the sample. The input for sequencing was peripheral blood, taken in the third trimester of pregnancy. The receptors stem from a female donor in good health, enrolled as a control in a pregnancy study.

V and J are TRBV14 and TRBJ1-1; TRBD1 agrees at 8 bases. The CDR3 totals 12 residues. Trimming took 3 bases from V and 10 from J; bases not matched to a gene: 4. CDR1 and CDR2 (germline): SGHDN, FVKESK. The CDR3 sequence: CASSQWDRRAFF. CDR3 nucleotide sequence: TGTGCCAGCAGCCAGTGGGACAGGCGAGCTTTCTTT.

This clone has only one observation. The J gene is TRBJ2-6, the V gene TRBV15; D remains unclear. Deletions cut 8 bases from V and 1 base from J, with 9 bases between. Germline values: CDR1 LNHNV, CDR2 YYDKDF (reference sequence). CDR3 length: 14 residues. CDR3 nucleotide sequence: TGTGCCACCGAATCAGTGTCTGGGGCCAACGTCCTGACTTTC. Amino acid sequence: CATESVSGANVLTF.

The J gene is TRBJ2-7, the V gene TRBV18; no clear D. The CDR3 contains 14 residues. The V end was cut by 3 bases, the J end by 2 bases, with 11 bases between. Per the germline V gene, CDR1 is KGHSH and CDR2 is LQKENI. CDR3 in amino acids: CASSPPEITYEQYF. CDR3 bases: TGTGCCAGCTCACCGCCAGAAATTACCTACGAGCAGTACTTC.

The rearrangement joins TRBV13 to TRBJ2-1, with TRBD2 as a possible D gene (5 bases). Germline-derived CDR1 and CDR2 are PRHDT and FYEKMQ (reference sequence). Trimming shortened V by 5 bases and J by 8 bases, and 10 bases separated the two germline ends. This CDR3 is 12 amino acids long. The CDR3 loop is CASSAKADEQFF. The CDR3 region has the DNA TGTGCCAGCAGCGCAAAAGCGGATGAGCAGTTCTTC. Using reference TRBV13 and TRBJ2-1 for the parts outside the CDR3, the full variable domain is AAGVIQSPRHLIKEKRETATLKCYPIPRHDTVYWYQQGPGQDPQFLISFYEKMQSDKGSIPDRFSAQQFSDYHSELNMSSLELGDSALYFCASSAKADEQFFGPGTRLTVL.

The chain carries TRBV6-1 and TRBJ2-7; D possibly corresponds to TRBD1 (6 bases). The V end was cut by 1 base, the J end by 5 bases, with 6 bases between. Germline assignment: CDR1 MNHNS and CDR2 SASEGT. This CDR3 region has 12 residues. The CDR3 loop reads CASSEDRDEQYF. The CDR3 nucleotides read TGTGCCAGCAGTGAAGACAGGGACGAGCAGTACTTC.

The J gene is TRBJ2-7, the V gene TRBV30; possibly TRBD1 for D (5 bases). The V and J ends lost 4 bases and 5 bases respectively, with 9 bases between them. This CDR3 is 11 amino acids long. Germline CDR1 is GTSNPN and CDR2 is SVGIG (reference sequence). The chain's CDR3 is CAWNLGDEQYF. DNA of the CDR3: TGTGCCTGGAATTTAGGGGACGAGCAGTACTTC.

The chain couples TRBV29-1 to TRBJ2-5, with 10 bases matching TRBD2. The CDR3 sequence is 13 residues long. Germline V CDR1 and CDR2: SQVTM, ANQGSEA. With 1 base clipped from V and 5 bases from J, the junction kept 1 base outside the gene matches. The CDR3 is CSVEASGSETQYF. CDR3 DNA: TGCAGCGTTGAAGCTAGCGGGAGTGAGACCCAGTACTTC. The variable domain in full, completed from reference TRBV29-1 and TRBJ2-5, reads SAVISQKPSRDICQRGTSLTIQCQVDSQVTMMFWYRQQPGQSLTLIATANQGSEATYESGFVIDKFPISRPNLTFSTLTVSNMSPEDSSIYLCSVEASGSETQYFGPGTRLLVL.

This rearrangement joins TRBV5-4 to TRBJ2-3; weak D call: TRBD2 (6 bases). The CDR3 extends over 15 amino acids. Germline CDR1 SGHNT, CDR2 YYREEE (reference sequence). Trimming took 10 bases from V and 1 from J, leaving 19 bases between them. The CDR3 sequence is CAVHSGGARTDTQYF. CDR3 sequence (DNA): TGTGCCGTCCACTCCGGCGGGGCTCGCACAGATACGCAGTATTTT.

The chain combines TRBV28 with TRBJ1-4; weak D call: TRBD1 (6 bases). CDR3 length: 14 amino acids. Germline CDR1 is MDHEN and CDR2 is SYDVKM. Trimming cost V 5 bases and J 8 bases, with 15 bases left between them. The CDR3 loop reads CASSPTGLGEKLFF. As DNA, the CDR3 is TGTGCCAGCAGTCCTACAGGGTTGGGGGAAAAACTGTTTTTT.

This chain uses TRBV10-3 with TRBJ2-7, with 7 bases fitting TRBD1. Germline-derived CDR1 and CDR2 are ENHRY and SYGVKD. CDR3 size: 15 residues. The V and J ends lost 3 bases and 6 bases, in that order; junction bases with no gene match: 11. The CDR3 coding sequence is TGTGCCATCAGTGAAGCCGGGACAGACCTTTCCGAGCAGTACTTC. Protein: CAISEAGTDLSEQYF.

This chain joins TRBV7-9 and TRBJ2-7; TRBD2 aligns across 8 bases. This CDR3 has 19 amino acids. Germline CDR1 is SEHNR and CDR2 is FQNEAQ (reference sequence). V gave up 5 bases and J gave up 4 bases; unmatched junction bases: 22. The CDR3 coding sequence is TGTGCCAGCAGCCCTGGTGGCGGGAGGAGGTGGCGGGAAAAGTACGAGCAGTACTTC. Translation gives CASSPGGGRRWREKYEQYF.

The CDR3 spells CASSPSYEQYF. The CDR3, as DNA: TGTGCCAGCAGCCCCTCTTACGAGCAGTACTTC. The chain uses TRBV7-8 and TRBJ2-7; D is uncertain. CDR3 size: 11 residues. The germline CDR1 and CDR2 sequences are SGHVS and FQNEAQ. V was clipped by 5 bases and J by 4 bases, with 6 bases between them. The variable domain in full, completed from reference TRBV7-8 and TRBJ2-7, reads GAGVSQSPRYKVAKRGQDVALRCDPISGHVSLFWYQQALGQGPEFLTYFQNEAQLDKSGLPSDRFFAERPEGSVSTLKIQRTQQEDSAVYLCASSPSYEQYFGPGTRLTVT.

The chain uses TRBV7-9 and TRBJ1-5; 9 bases are shared with TRBD1. Germline CDR1 is SEHNR and CDR2 is FQNEAQ (reference sequence). With V trimmed by 5 bases and J by 7 bases, 15 bases remained unmatched. The CDR3 sequence is 17 residues long. CDR3 sequence (DNA): TGTGCCAGCAGCCAATCAGCCGGGACAGGGCCTCGGCAGCCCCAGCATTTT. It encodes CASSQSAGTGPRQPQHF.

The chain has TRBV19 and TRBJ2-7; 7 bases are shared with TRBD2. Germline CDR1 LNHDA, CDR2 SQIVND (reference sequence). V shed 6 bases and J 4 bases; nucleotides not matched to a gene: 9. This CDR3 contains 14 residues. Here the CDR3 reads CASSPRLAEYEQYF. The CDR3 region has the DNA TGTGCCAGTAGCCCCCGACTAGCTGAGTACGAGCAGTACTTC.

CDR3 DNA: TGCGCCAGCAGCTTGGTGGCAGGGCGCATCTCTGGGGCCAACGTCCTGACTTTC. This encodes CASSLVAGRISGANVLTF. J is TRBJ2-6 and V is TRBV5-1, with D perhaps matching TRBD1 (5 bases). The CDR3 contains 18 residues. Germline CDR1 SGHRS, CDR2 YFSETQ. The V end was cut by 0 bases, the J end by 0 bases, with 13 bases between.

This rearrangement joins TRBV11-2 to TRBJ2-7, with TRBD2 identical over 10 bases. There are 15 residues in the CDR3. V was pared by 1 base and J by 6 bases, with 6 bases of the junction left unmatched. CDR1 SGHAT and CDR2 FQNNGV come from the germline V gene. The CDR3 protein is CASSLGGTSEGEQYF. The DNA of the CDR3 is TGTGCCAGCAGCTTAGGTGGGACTAGCGAGGGCGAGCAGTACTTC.

V is TRBV11-2 and J is TRBJ2-1; 10 positions agree with TRBD1. The trim removed 2 bases at V and 6 bases at J, leaving 13 bases unmatched. CDR1 is SGHAT and CDR2 is FQNNGV in the germline V gene. The CDR3 runs to 18 residues. In nucleotides, the CDR3 is TGTGCCAGCAGCTTAATCTACCCCCGACAGGGGGCCGGCAATGAGCAGTTCTTC. Encoded protein: CASSLIYPRQGAGNEQFF.

CDR3 in DNA: TGTGCCAGCAGCCATCGAGGGGGAAGCAGCTATCAGCCCCAGCATTTT. Protein sequence: CASSHRGGSSYQPQHF. The chain is built from TRBV27 and TRBJ1-5; possibly TRBD1 for D (6 bases). V shed 6 bases and J shed 5 bases, with 20 bases lying between them. The germline gives CDR1 MNHEY, CDR2 SMNVEV (reference sequence). This CDR3 contains 16 residues.

CDR3 bases: TGCGCCAGCAGCCAAGAATTCGGCTCTGGAAACACCATATATTTT. It encodes CASSQEFGSGNTIYF. The V call is TRBV4-3, the J call TRBJ1-3; D gene uncertain. Trimming cost V 0 bases and J 0 bases, with 6 bases left between them. Germline loops: CDR1 LGHNA, CDR2 YSLEER. The CDR3 runs 15 residues.

The gene calls are TRBV7-2 and TRBJ2-2; D is perhaps TRBD2 (5 bases). This CDR3 region has 16 residues. Germline-derived CDR1 and CDR2 are SGHTA and FQGNSA. Trimming pared 1 base from V and 1 base from J, leaving 10 bases between. The CDR3 DNA sequence: TGTGCCAGCAGCTTAGGGACTTTTCTGAACACCGGGGAGCTGTTTTTT. Translated, it gives CASSLGTFLNTGELFF. Together with reference TRBV7-2 and TRBJ2-2, the CDR3 gives the full variable domain: GAGVSQSPSNKVTEKGKDVELRCDPISGHTALYWYRQSLGQGLEFLIYFQGNSAPDKSGLPSDRFSAERTGGSVSTLTIQRTQQEDSAVYLCASSLGTFLNTGELFFGEGSRLTVL.

The chain employs TRBV5-1 and TRBJ2-7; 9 bases are a match to TRBD2. From germline, CDR1 is SGHRS and CDR2 YFSETQ. CDR3 size: 16 residues. With 4 bases clipped from V and 0 bases from J, the junction kept 8 bases outside the gene matches. The CDR3 spells CASSATQRGVSYEQYF. CDR3 DNA sequence: TGCGCCAGCAGCGCCACCCAGCGGGGGGTCTCCTACGAGCAGTACTTC. The full variable domain, in which reference TRBV5-1 and TRBJ2-7 provide the parts outside the CDR3, is KAGVTQTPRYLIKTRGQQVTLSCSPISGHRSVSWYQQTPGQGLQFLFEYFSETQRNKGNFPGRFSGRQFSNSRSEMNVSTLELGDSALYLCASSATQRGVSYEQYFGPGTRLTVT.

As concerns this clone: One junction end does not reproduce the germline sequence, and a read error may be involved. This specimen includes other DNA sequences encoding the same CDR3. The chain uses TRBV10-1 and TRBJ1-3; 9 bases map to TRBD1. Germline loops: CDR1 WNHNN, CDR2 SYGVQD (reference sequence). This CDR3 contains 18 residues. The CDR3 spells CASSETEPGQGGGNTIYF. The DNA for the CDR3 is TGCGCTAGCAGTGAGACTGAGCCGGGACAGGGTGGGGGAAACACCATATATTTT.

The V call is TRBV28, the J call TRBJ1-5; no clear D. The V end lost 2 bases, the J end lost 6 bases, and 8 bases lay between the germline ends. This CDR3 is 13 amino acids long. The germline V gene encodes CDR1 MDHEN and CDR2 SYDVKM. In nucleotides, the CDR3 is TGTGCCAGCAGTTTAGGCCGTTTTCAGCCCCAGCATTTT. Its translation: CASSLGRFQPQHF.

The chain joins TRBV7-9 to TRBJ2-1; 10 bases agree with TRBD1. This CDR3 region has 14 residues. J gave up 6 bases and V 8 bases, and 7 bases lay outside the gene matches. Germline CDR1 SEHNR, CDR2 FQNEAQ (reference sequence). DNA for the CDR3: TGTGCCAGCGGTACCGGGACAGGGGCCAATGAGCAGTTCTTC. Translating it yields CASGTGTGANEQFF.

The chain is built from TRBV18 and TRBJ1-5, with a tentative D call TRBD1 (5 bases). Germline CDR1 is KGHSH and CDR2 is LQKENI. V lost 3 bases, J lost 4 bases, and 10 bases lay in between. The CDR3 extends over 14 amino acids. CDR3 coding DNA: TGTGCCAGCTCACCTTTTAGACAGAATCAGCCCCAGCATTTT. It translates to CASSPFRQNQPQHF.

V gene TRBV11-2 combines with J gene TRBJ1-4, with 11 bases aligning to TRBD1. CDR1 and CDR2 from the germline V gene are SGHAT and FQNNGV. This CDR3 has 14 residues. V lost 6 bases, J lost 16 bases, and 13 bases stayed unmatched. CDR3 bases: TGTGCCAGCAGTAATATCCGGGACAGGGGGAGATCGTTTTTT. It translates to CASSNIRDRGRSFF.

The rearrangement links TRBV5-4 to TRBJ2-7, with D possibly being TRBD2 (6 bases). Trimming removed 0 bases at V and 5 bases at J, with 24 bases between. CDR3 length: 18 amino acids. The germline gives CDR1 SGHNT, CDR2 YYREEE (reference sequence). In nucleotides, the CDR3 is TGTGCCAGCAGCTTGGATCCGGTCTTCGGAGGGAAGGTCGACGAGCAGTACTTC. It specifies CASSLDPVFGGKVDEQYF.

The chain combines TRBV2 with TRBJ2-7; perhaps TRBD1 as D (6 bases). The CDR3 runs 11 residues. The germline V gene encodes CDR1 SNHLY and CDR2 FYNNEI. V shed 6 bases and J shed 3 bases, with 6 bases lying between them. The CDR3 spells CASRGHYEQYF. The CDR3, as DNA: TGTGCCAGCAGGGGACACTACGAGCAGTACTTC.

The genes are TRBV7-2 and TRBJ2-5; tentative D call: TRBD2 (7 bases). V was clipped by 7 bases and J by 4 bases, with 19 bases between them. CDR1 and CDR2 (germline): SGHTA, FQGNSA. The CDR3 is 15 amino acids. CDR3 loop: CASTTGRGGRETQYF. CDR3 in DNA: TGTGCCAGCACCACGGGTAGGGGGGGGAGAGAGACCCAGTACTTC.

The V and J genes are TRBV28 and TRBJ2-4, with 7 bases matching TRBD1. The CDR3 has 16 amino acids. Trimming at V came to 6 bases and at J to 0 bases, leaving 8 bases not matched to a gene. Germline CDR1 MDHEN, CDR2 SYDVKM. The CDR3 nucleotides read TGTGCCAGCAGAATAGGGACAGCACTAGCCAAAAACATTCAGTACTTC. This encodes CASRIGTALAKNIQYF.